The 19 T cell receptor beta chains below all came from one sample that was sequenced in a study of blood T cell repertoires in COVID-19 (dated by TCRdb to 2020 to 2021). Libraries were made using the immunoSEQ multiplex PCR assay. This immuneACCESS table, as held by TCRdb, lists in-frame sequences with V and J called but not all clones. Of the missing ones, under half trace to an unresolved V gene in checked studies; the others have no known cause. The sample profile shows 60,000 to 85,000 clones; almost 85% of them were found once. The ten most abundant clones make up approximately 35% of the sample. What was sequenced was peripheral blood. All receptors come from a man between 65 and 80 years old with acute or convalescent COVID-19.

CDR3 in amino acids: CASSPDGGSNYEQYF. The CDR3 nucleotides are TGTGCCAGCAGCCCGGACGGGGGGTCCAACTACGAGCAGTACTTC. The chain recombines TRBV7-3 with TRBJ2-7; 7 bases agree with TRBD2. The CDR3 runs to 15 residues. Germline trimming cut 5 bases from V and 3 bases from J; bases unmatched to any gene: 10. Per the germline V gene, CDR1 is SGHTA and CDR2 is FQGTGA.

This chain connects TRBV6-5 to TRBJ1-1, with D perhaps matching TRBD1 (6 bases). V lost 7 bases to trimming and J lost 0 bases, with 9 bases between them. Germline-derived CDR1 and CDR2 are MNHEY and SVGAGI. The CDR3 sequence is 13 residues long. CDR3 sequence (DNA): TGTGCCAGCAAACGACAGGTGAACACTGAAGCTTTCTTT. It codes for CASKRQVNTEAFF.

V usage is TRBV10-3 and J usage is TRBJ2-2, with a tentative D call TRBD2 (5 bases). In germline, CDR1 is ENHRY, CDR2 SYGVKD. V lost 4 bases and J lost 1, with 10 bases in between. This CDR3 contains 15 residues. CDR3 in DNA: TGTGCCATCAGTGTAGTTCGGGAGAACACCGGGGAGCTGTTTTTT. It yields the protein CAISVVRENTGELFF.

CDR3 amino acids: CASSSHLRQGPETQYF. The DNA for the CDR3 is TGTGCCAGCAGTTCACATCTTCGACAGGGACCAGAGACCCAGTACTTC. This chain uses TRBV28 with TRBJ2-5; 7 positions agree with TRBD1. The CDR3 extends over 16 amino acids. J gave up 4 bases and V 4 bases, and 12 bases lay outside the gene matches. Germline values: CDR1 MDHEN, CDR2 SYDVKM.

This clone has only one observation. The V call is TRBV30, the J call TRBJ1-1; perhaps TRBD1 as D (5 bases). Trimming removed 7 bases at V and 4 bases at J, with 16 bases between. The CDR3 contains 13 residues. The germline V gene encodes CDR1 GTSNPN and CDR2 SVGIG (reference sequence). CDR3 amino acids: CALENQGGTEAFF. The CDR3, as DNA: TGTGCCTTAGAGAACCAGGGAGGCACTGAAGCTTTCTTT.

This clone was detected a few times. V gene TRBV9 combines with J gene TRBJ1-5, with D maybe TRBD1 (6 bases). Trimming shortened V by 0 bases and J by 4 bases, and 23 bases separated the two germline ends. This CDR3 region has 19 residues. CDR1 and CDR2 (germline): SGDLS, YYNGEE. CDR3 sequence reads: CASSVGPGLDSPLNQPQHF. The CDR3 nucleotides are TGTGCCAGCAGCGTAGGACCTGGGCTGGACAGTCCCTTAAATCAGCCCCAGCATTTT.

The chain uses TRBV7-9 and TRBJ2-1; the D gene is possibly TRBD2 (5 bases). Trimming shortened V by 6 bases and J by 10 bases, and 22 bases separated the two germline ends. Per the germline V gene, CDR1 is SEHNR and CDR2 is FQNEAQ (reference sequence). CDR3 size: 15 residues. This chain's CDR3 is CASSPFTGYAREQFF. The CDR3 bases are TGTGCCAGCAGTCCCTTTACGGGGTACGCTCGGGAGCAGTTCTTC. The variable domain in full, completed from reference TRBV7-9 and TRBJ2-1, reads DTGVSQNPRHKITKRGQNVTFRCDPISEHNRLYWYRQTLGQGPEFLTYFQNEAQLEKSRLLSDRFSAERPKGSFSTLEIQRTEQGDSAMYLCASSPFTGYAREQFFGPGTRLTVL.

The chain couples TRBV5-1 to TRBJ2-2; D uncertain. The CDR3 runs to 12 residues. Per the germline V gene, CDR1 is SGHRS and CDR2 is YFSETQ. V was pared by 4 bases and J by 7 bases, with 8 bases between. The CDR3 DNA reads as TGCGCCAGCAGCCGCCCGGGCGGGGAGCTGTTTTTT. Its protein is CASSRPGGELFF.

The rearrangement uses TRBV9 and TRBJ2-7; 8 nucleotides match TRBD1. Germline V gene data show CDR1 as SGDLS and CDR2 as YYNGEE. The CDR3 has 14 residues. The J segment lost 9 bases and the V segment lost 2 bases, leaving 10 bases of the junction unmatched. The CDR3 here is CASSVGTGGPGQYF. The CDR3 DNA follows: TGTGCCAGCAGCGTGGGGACAGGTGGGCCAGGGCAGTACTTC.

The chain is built from TRBV11-3 and TRBJ2-7; 11 bases line up with TRBD2. V dropped 2 bases and J dropped 6; count of bases not matched to a gene: 6. Germline CDR1 reads SGHNT; CDR2 reads YENEEA. CDR3 length equals 15 residues. The CDR3 bases are TGTGCCAGCAGCTTACTAGCGGGAGGTGAAGGCGAGCAGTACTTC. It yields the protein CASSLLAGGEGEQYF. Full variable domain (remainder filled in from reference TRBV11-3 and TRBJ2-7): EAGVVQSPRYKIIEKKQPVAFWCNPISGHNTLYWYLQNLGQGPELLIRYENEEAVDDSQLPKDRFSAERLKGVDSTLKIQPAELGDSAVYLCASSLLAGGEGEQYFGPGTRLTVT.

The chain carries TRBV28 and TRBJ2-1, with a weak D call TRBD1 (6 bases). V was trimmed by 3 bases and J by 6 bases, leaving 15 bases between them. The CDR3 runs to 15 residues. Per germline, CDR1 MDHEN and CDR2 SYDVKM. CDR3 residues: CASSFPRGVSNEQFF. The DNA for the CDR3 is TGTGCCAGCAGTTTTCCCAGGGGAGTTTCCAATGAGCAGTTCTTC.

This chain links TRBV9 with TRBJ2-3; possibly TRBD2 for D (5 bases). The V gene lost 0 bases and the J gene lost 1 base, with 12 bases spanning the gap. Germline CDR1 and CDR2: SGDLS and YYNGEE. CDR3 length: 16 residues. The CDR3 DNA sequence: TGTGCCAGCAGCGTAGGAGAGGGTTGGCGCACAGATACGCAGTATTTT. Protein sequence: CASSVGEGWRTDTQYF.

The J gene is TRBJ2-2, the V gene TRBV6-2 or TRBV6-3; D may be TRBD1 (6 bases). CDR3 length equals 18 residues. Germline CDR1 is MNHEY and CDR2 is SVGEGT. V lost 0 bases, J lost 7 bases, and 21 bases lay in between. CDR3 protein: CASSYSSLGAKRIGELFF. CDR3 coding DNA: TGTGCCAGCAGTTACTCGAGTCTGGGGGCGAAGAGAATCGGGGAGCTGTTTTTT.

The V gene is TRBV6-5, the J gene TRBJ1-1, with D possibly matching TRBD1 (5 bases). The CDR3 runs 13 residues. The germline CDR1 and CDR2 sequences are MNHEY and SVGAGI. The V gene lost 2 bases and the J gene lost 10 bases, with 14 bases spanning the gap. The CDR3 is CASSYPAGLGAFF. CDR3 DNA: TGTGCCAGCAGTTACCCGGCGGGGCTCGGAGCTTTCTTT.

This chain links TRBV19 with TRBJ1-1; 9 bases map to TRBD1. CDR3 length equals 14 residues. The junction had 6 bases not matched to a gene; V was cut back by 4 bases and J by 6 bases. In germline, CDR1 is LNHDA, CDR2 SQIVND (reference sequence). Here the CDR3 DNA reads TGTGCCAGTAGTACGGGACAGGGTAGGCCTGAAGCTTTCTTT. Protein: CASSTGQGRPEAFF.

V gene TRBV9 combines with J gene TRBJ1-6; no clear D. This CDR3 is 17 amino acids long. Trimming removed 0 bases from V and 9 bases from J, with 19 bases in between. The V gene's germline CDR1 is SGDLS and CDR2 YYNGEE. This chain's CDR3 is CASSVAGRSTIASPLHF. CDR3 bases: TGTGCCAGCAGCGTAGCTGGCAGGTCCACGATTGCTTCACCCCTCCACTTT.

V and J are TRBV30 and TRBJ2-5, with 8 bases lining up with TRBD2. V gave up 3 bases and J gave up 4 bases; unmatched junction bases: 7. The CDR3 totals 14 residues. Germline V gene lookup returns CDR1 GTSNPN and CDR2 SVGIG (reference sequence). CDR3 nucleotide sequence: TGTGCCTGGAGCGCCGGGAGGGCCGGAGAGACCCAGTACTTC. Its protein product is CAWSAGRAGETQYF.

V gene TRBV11-2 combines with J gene TRBJ2-3; 9 bases map to TRBD2. CDR1 SGHAT and CDR2 FQNNGV come from the germline V gene. V lost 4 bases, J lost 4 bases, and 9 bases stayed unmatched. The CDR3 spans 16 residues. The CDR3 bases are TGTGCCAGCAGCTCTCTGCGGGGGGGGAGGGCAGATACGCAGTATTTT. Its protein product is CASSSLRGGRADTQYF.

The rearrangement joins TRBV19 to TRBJ1-5; the match to TRBD1 covers 12 bases. The CDR3 extends over 17 amino acids. Germline V gives CDR1 LNHDA, CDR2 SQIVND (reference sequence). The V segment lost 5 bases and the J segment 6 bases; nucleotides outside the gene matches: 11. CDR3 in DNA: TGTGCCAGTAGTCCAGGGACAGGGGGCGCCCGGGCTCAGCCCCAGCATTTT. As protein: CASSPGTGGARAQPQHF. The variable domain in full, with the rest retrieved from reference TRBV19 and TRBJ1-5, is DGGITQSPKYLFRKEGQNVTLSCEQNLNHDAMYWYRQDPGQGLRLIYYSQIVNDFQKGDIAEGYSVSREKKESFPLTVTSAQKNPTAFYLCASSPGTGGARAQPQHFGDGTRLSIL.